What follows are 14 T cell receptor beta chains derived from one specimen sequenced in a study of T cells after yellow fever vaccination. TCRdb used MiXCR to reprocess the 5' RACE reads, holding one entry per CDR3 protein. The sample holds under 350,000 distinct CDR3 sequences, about 4% seen once. The sample in question was PBMCs, obtained 5 days after the yellow fever booster vaccination. The receptors derive from a man younger than 35 who received the YFV17D yellow fever vaccine.

The CDR3 protein is CASSPTLRGTNEKLFF. The DNA for the CDR3 is TGTGCCAGCAGTCCCACCCTCAGGGGGACGAATGAAAAACTGTTTTTT. V gene TRBV6-5 combines with J gene TRBJ1-4, with 7 bases aligning to TRBD1. This CDR3 is 16 amino acids long. Germline CDR1 is MNHEY and CDR2 is SVGAGI. The ends lost 5 bases at V and 5 bases at J; junction bases unmatched: 11.

Only a few counts were recorded for this clonotype. The chain joins TRBV6-1 to TRBJ1-4, with no clear D. The CDR3 sequence is 17 residues long. V was trimmed by 5 bases and J by 0 bases, leaving 16 bases between them. CDR1 is MNHNS, CDR2 SASEGT, per germline. CDR3 coding DNA: TGTGCCAGCAGTACTACTTACGACTATGCAACTAATGAAAAACTGTTTTTT. The encoded protein is CASSTTYDYATNEKLFF.

This clonotype appeared a few times. This sequence joins TRBV5-1 and TRBJ1-2, with D possibly TRBD1 on 5 matching bases. The CDR3 extends over 14 amino acids. Per the germline V gene, CDR1 is SGHRS and CDR2 is YFSETQ. Trimming took 5 bases from V and 2 from J, leaving 13 bases between them. The CDR3 loop reads CASSRDWGNYGYTF. The CDR3 DNA sequence: TGCGCCAGCAGTCGGGACTGGGGGAACTATGGCTACACCTTC.

In its sample, this clonotype was seen many times. V is TRBV20-1 and J is TRBJ2-3; TRBD2 matches 7 bases. The CDR3 sequence is 16 residues long. In germline, CDR1 is DFQATT, CDR2 SNEGSKA (reference sequence). The V gene end was trimmed by 6 bases and the J gene end by 2 bases; junction bases not matched to a gene: 14. CDR3 sequence: CSARHSGTTLTDTQYF. CDR3 DNA sequence: TGCAGTGCCCGGCACTCCGGGACTACCCTCACAGATACGCAGTATTTT.

As to this clonotype: Possible read error: a much larger clone is one base away. The chain has TRBV5-1 and TRBJ2-3; TRBD2 is a possible D gene (5 bases). Germline assignment: CDR1 SGHRS and CDR2 YFSETQ. This CDR3 has 15 residues. V shed 4 bases and J shed 8 bases, with 20 bases lying between them. In DNA form, the CDR3 reads TGCGCCAGCAGCCCCCAGTCCCGGCGGGCAGTTACGCAGTATTTT. It is translated as CASSPQSRRAVTQYF.

The sample holds a few counts of this clonotype. The chain is built from TRBV3-1 and TRBJ1-6; D gene unclear. CDR1 and CDR2 (germline): LGHDT, YNNKEL (reference sequence). The CDR3 length is 17 residues. V lost 1 base to trimming and J lost 3 bases, with 13 bases between them. DNA of the CDR3: TGTGCCAGCAGCCAAGGGTTCGGTCAGAACTATAATTCACCCCTCCACTTT. It encodes CASSQGFGQNYNSPLHF.

The rearrangement uses TRBV28 and TRBJ1-2; weak D call: TRBD1 (6 bases). The CDR3 loop spans 13 amino acids. The germline V gene has CDR1 MDHEN and CDR2 SYDVKM. Trimming removed 10 bases from V and 5 bases from J, with 17 bases in between. CDR3 sequence (DNA): TGTGCCACTTCGCCAGGGGAGAGATATGGCTACACCTTC. Its translation: CATSPGERYGYTF.

This clonotype was found many times. The genes are TRBV7-2 and TRBJ2-1; 7 nucleotides agree with TRBD1. Per the germline V gene, CDR1 is SGHTA and CDR2 is FQGNSA. V shed 5 bases and J 9 bases; nucleotides not matched to a gene: 7. The CDR3 is 13 residues long. CDR3 coding DNA: TGTGCCAGCAGCCGAGGACAGGTTGGTGAGCAGTTCTTC. It translates to CASSRGQVGEQFF. The complete variable domain, with remaining parts taken from reference TRBV7-2 and TRBJ2-1, reads GAGVSQSPSNKVTEKGKDVELRCDPISGHTALYWYRQSLGQGLEFLIYFQGNSAPDKSGLPSDRFSAERTGGSVSTLTIQRTQQEDSAVYLCASSRGQVGEQFFGPGTRLTVL.

Many counts were recorded for this clonotype. This chain uses TRBV5-1 with TRBJ2-1, with 7 nucleotides matching TRBD1. Germline loops: CDR1 SGHRS, CDR2 YFSETQ. V lost 0 bases to trimming and J lost 6 bases; unmatched junction nucleotides: 0. CDR3 length: 13 residues. The CDR3: CASSLEGANEQFF. As DNA, the CDR3 is TGCGCCAGCAGCTTGGAGGGGGCCAATGAGCAGTTCTTC.

Many counts were recorded for this clonotype. The rearrangement links TRBV20-1 to TRBJ2-2; D uncertain. The CDR3 is 13 amino acids. The V end was cut by 6 bases, the J end by 0 bases, with 8 bases between. Looked up from germline, CDR1 is DFQATT and CDR2 is SNEGSKA (reference sequence). The CDR3 DNA reads as TGCAGTGCCCAAGCAGCGAACACCGGGGAGCTGTTTTTT. It translates to CSAQAANTGELFF.

This clonotype was detected only a few times. The J gene is TRBJ1-4, the V gene TRBV3-1; D is possibly TRBD1 (6 bases). Germline assignment: CDR1 LGHDT and CDR2 YNNKEL (reference sequence). Trimming took off 1 base at V and 13 bases at J, with 34 bases between the two ends. This CDR3 comprises 20 residues. CDR3 DNA: TGTGCCAGCAGCCAAGCTGTTTACAGGGTATACGGGGAAACCAGTTGGGGACTGTTTTTT. It is translated as CASSQAVYRVYGETSWGLFF.

This clonotype occurred a few times. This rearrangement joins TRBV5-8 to TRBJ1-6, with a weak D call TRBD1 (6 bases). CDR3 size: 15 residues. Germline-derived CDR1 and CDR2 are SGHTS and YDEGEE. The V end lost 9 bases, the J end lost 0 bases, and 13 bases lay between the germline ends. CDR3 bases: TGTGCCACGACGGACAGCCTCTCCTATAATTCACCCCTCCACTTT. Its protein is CATTDSLSYNSPLHF.

In this sample, this clonotype turned up many times. The chain has TRBV7-3 and TRBJ2-7; D is perhaps TRBD1 or TRBD2 (5 bases each). The CDR3 spans 13 residues. V shed 3 bases and J shed 5 bases, with 11 bases lying between them. Per the germline V gene, CDR1 is SGHTA and CDR2 is FQGTGA. The CDR3 bases are TGTGCCAGCAGCTTCAGACGGGGCCACGAGCAGTACTTC. Protein sequence: CASSFRRGHEQYF.

This chain connects TRBV2 to TRBJ2-3; D assignment may be TRBD1 or TRBD2 (6 bases each). The CDR3 sequence is 16 residues long. The V end lost 3 bases, the J end lost 0 bases, and 13 bases lay between the germline ends. Per germline, CDR1 SNHLY and CDR2 FYNNEI. The CDR3 DNA reads as TGTGCCAGCAGTGATGGGGGGCTATTTAGCACAGATACGCAGTATTTT. Its translation is CASSDGGLFSTDTQYF. Complete variable domain (other parts from reference TRBV2 and TRBJ2-3): EPEVTQTPSHQVTQMGQEVILRCVPISNHLYFYWYRQILGQKVEFLVSFYNNEISEKSEIFDDQFSVERPDGSNFTLKIRSTKLEDSAMYFCASSDGGLFSTDTQYFGPGTRLTVL.